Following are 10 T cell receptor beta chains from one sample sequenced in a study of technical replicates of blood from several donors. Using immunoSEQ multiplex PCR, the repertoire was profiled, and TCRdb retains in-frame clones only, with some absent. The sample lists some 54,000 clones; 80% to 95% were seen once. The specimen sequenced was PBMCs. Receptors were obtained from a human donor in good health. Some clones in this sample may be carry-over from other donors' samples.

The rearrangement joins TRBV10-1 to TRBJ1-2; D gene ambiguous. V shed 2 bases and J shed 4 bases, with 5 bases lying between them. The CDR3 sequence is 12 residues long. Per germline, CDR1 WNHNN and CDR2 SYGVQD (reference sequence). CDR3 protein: CASSEPPYGYTF. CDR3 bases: TGCGCCAGCAGTGAGCCTCCCTATGGCTACACCTTC.

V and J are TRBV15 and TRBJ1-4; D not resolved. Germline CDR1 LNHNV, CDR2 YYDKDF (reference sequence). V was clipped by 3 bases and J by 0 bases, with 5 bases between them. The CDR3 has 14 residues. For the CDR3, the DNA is TGTGCCACCAGCAGCGGGGCAACTAATGAAAAACTGTTTTTT. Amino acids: CATSSGATNEKLFF.

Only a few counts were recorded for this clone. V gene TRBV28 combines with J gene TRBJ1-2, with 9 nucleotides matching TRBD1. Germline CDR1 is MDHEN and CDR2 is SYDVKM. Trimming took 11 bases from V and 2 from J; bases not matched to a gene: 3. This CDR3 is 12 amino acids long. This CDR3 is CAGGQGNYGYTF. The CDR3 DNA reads TGTGCCGGCGGACAGGGGAACTATGGCTACACCTTC.

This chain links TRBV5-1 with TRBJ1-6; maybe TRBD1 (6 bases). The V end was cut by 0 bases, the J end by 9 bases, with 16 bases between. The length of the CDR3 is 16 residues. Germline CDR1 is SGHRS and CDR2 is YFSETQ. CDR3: CASSLVGGSWGSPLHF. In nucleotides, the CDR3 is TGCGCCAGCAGCTTGGTTGGGGGCTCCTGGGGTTCACCCCTCCACTTT.

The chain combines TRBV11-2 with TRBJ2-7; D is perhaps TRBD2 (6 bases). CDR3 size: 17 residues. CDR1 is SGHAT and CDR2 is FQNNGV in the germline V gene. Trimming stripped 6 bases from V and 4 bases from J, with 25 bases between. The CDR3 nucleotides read TGTGCCAGCAGAGAATGGGGGGTCCACACGGATCTGTACGAGCAGTACTTC. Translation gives CASREWGVHTDLYEQYF.

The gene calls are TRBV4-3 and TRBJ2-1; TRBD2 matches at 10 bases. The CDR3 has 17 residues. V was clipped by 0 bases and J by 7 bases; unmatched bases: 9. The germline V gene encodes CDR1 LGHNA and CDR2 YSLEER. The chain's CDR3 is CASSQDDWLAGVNEQFF. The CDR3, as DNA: TGCGCCAGCAGCCAAGATGATTGGCTAGCGGGGGTAAATGAGCAGTTCTTC.

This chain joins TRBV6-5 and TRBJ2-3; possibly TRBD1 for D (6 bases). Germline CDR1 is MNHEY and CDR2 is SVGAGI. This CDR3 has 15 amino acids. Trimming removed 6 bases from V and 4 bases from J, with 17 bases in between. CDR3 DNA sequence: TGTGCCAGCAGGGTGGGGGCCCTTGGGCCAGATACGCAGTATTTT. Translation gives CASRVGALGPDTQYF.

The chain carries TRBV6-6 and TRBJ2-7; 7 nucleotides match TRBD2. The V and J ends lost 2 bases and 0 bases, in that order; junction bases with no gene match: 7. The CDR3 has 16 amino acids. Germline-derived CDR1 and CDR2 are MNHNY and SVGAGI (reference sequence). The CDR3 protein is CASSYEAGVSSYEQYF. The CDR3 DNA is TGTGCCAGCAGTTACGAGGCGGGGGTGAGCTCCTACGAGCAGTACTTC.

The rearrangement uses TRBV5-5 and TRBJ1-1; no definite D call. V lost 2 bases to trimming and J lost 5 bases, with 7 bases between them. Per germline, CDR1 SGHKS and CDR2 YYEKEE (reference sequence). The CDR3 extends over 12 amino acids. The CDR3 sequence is CASSLRGTEAFF. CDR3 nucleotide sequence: TGTGCCAGCAGCTTACGGGGTACTGAAGCTTTCTTT.

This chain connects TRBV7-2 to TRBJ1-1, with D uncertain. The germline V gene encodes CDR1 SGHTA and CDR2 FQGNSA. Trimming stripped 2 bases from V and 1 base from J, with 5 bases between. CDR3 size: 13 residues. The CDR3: CASSLRGNTEAFF. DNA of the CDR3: TGTGCCAGCAGCTTAAGAGGGAACACTGAAGCTTTCTTT.